This TCR beta chain comes out of a study of cytomegalovirus exposure and HLA in healthy donors. General study points: Cytomegalovirus status was reportedly diagnosed by the classifier with high specificity and sensitivity. Cytomegalovirus-associated TCR beta chains were listed, numbering around 150. Most sequenced TCRs were rare (though some public TCRs occurred in many donors). There were a few CMV-associated chains whose specificity for CMV antigens was confirmed in vitro.

CDR3 length: 14 residues. V gave up 9 bases and J gave up 5 bases, with 18 bases separating them. The V gene's germline CDR1 is SNHLY and CDR2 FYNNEI. Sequenced by immunoSEQ multiplex PCR; TCRdb stores in-frame clones only, minus some. The sample consists of tens of thousands of clones, more than 85% of them appearing once. This clone was picked up one time. Its antigen is not known. The chain couples TRBV2 to TRBJ2-3; TRBD2 is a possible D gene (7 bases). Sequencing input: PBMCs. The source of this sequence is a woman under 40 in good health and CMV-seronegative. CDR3: CASGGAEMLDTQYF. The CDR3 DNA follows: TGTGCCAGTGGGGGGGCCGAGATGTTAGATACGCAGTATTTT.